This TCR beta chain was identified during a study of T cell responses to AZD1222 COVID-19 vaccine. In the study overall: Whether given at about 4 or about 12 weeks, second doses were pooled. The study, taken as a whole, reports: Spike-specific TCR depth and breadth grew after two AZD1222 doses.

A remark on this clone: No antigen is known for it.

There are 17 residues in the CDR3. Deletions cut 5 bases from V and 0 bases from J, with 17 bases between. CDR1 KGHSH and CDR2 LQKENI come from the germline V gene. The assay was immunoSEQ multiplex PCR, and TCRdb's table has in-frame clones only and misses some. Among some 120,000 clones listed, roughly 93% were seen once. Sequencing used peripheral blood, obtained on day 0 of AZD1222 vaccination. The receptor's source is an adult in good health. The chain employs TRBV18 and TRBJ1-3; D is undetermined. CDR3 residues: CASSTLDVTSSGNTIYF. The CDR3 DNA reads as TGTGCCAGCTCAACACTAGATGTAACCAGCTCTGGAAACACCATATATTTT.